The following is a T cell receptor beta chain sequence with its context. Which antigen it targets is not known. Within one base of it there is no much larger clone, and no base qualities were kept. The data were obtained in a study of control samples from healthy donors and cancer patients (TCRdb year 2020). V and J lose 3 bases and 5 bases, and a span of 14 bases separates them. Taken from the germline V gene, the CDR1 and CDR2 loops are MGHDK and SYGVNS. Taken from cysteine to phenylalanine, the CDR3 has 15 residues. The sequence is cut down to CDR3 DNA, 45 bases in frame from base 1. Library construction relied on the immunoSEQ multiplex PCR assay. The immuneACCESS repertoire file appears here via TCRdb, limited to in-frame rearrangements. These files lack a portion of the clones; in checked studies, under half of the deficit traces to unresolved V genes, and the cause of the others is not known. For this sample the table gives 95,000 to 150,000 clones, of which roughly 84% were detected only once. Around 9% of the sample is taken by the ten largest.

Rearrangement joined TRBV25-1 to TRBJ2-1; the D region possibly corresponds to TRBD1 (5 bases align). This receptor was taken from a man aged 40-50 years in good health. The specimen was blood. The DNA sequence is TGTGCCAGCAGTGATCTTCAGGGATCCGACAATGAGCAGTTCTTC. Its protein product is CASSDLQGSDNEQFF.